This T cell receptor (beta chain) was captured in a study of read filtering for tumor transcriptome and immune sequencing. Study-level background: R-ISS stage counts were under 10 for I, about 15 for II, about 7 for III. RNA-seq yielded only about 75 to 1,400 TCR reads, IR-seq about 4.05 to 11 million.

The library was built from around 380 ng RNA with molecular barcoded adaptors for alpha/delta and beta/gamma chains. TCRdb called the reads again in MiXCR, with one record for every CDR3 protein. This sample has 45,000 to 55,000 distinct CDR3 sequences, with roughly 19% found just once. There are many counts of this clonotype. Germline loops: CDR1 SGHDT, CDR2 YYEEEE. This CDR3 contains 15 residues. V shed 1 base, J shed 6 bases, and the junction held 7 bases outside the gene matches. Specimen: a population of CD138-negative cells sorted from bone marrow. V gene TRBV5-6 combines with J gene TRBJ2-3; 8 nucleotides match TRBD2. The TCR comes from a donor over 35 with multiple myeloma. CDR3 protein: CASSLLSGTMDTQYF. Here the CDR3 DNA reads TGTGCCAGCAGCTTGCTTAGCGGGACAATGGATACGCAGTATTTT.